This T cell receptor beta chain was sequenced for a study of T-cell reconstitution after alpha-beta-depleted transplantation in children. This clonotype was found many times. The authors prepared the TCRbeta library with unique molecular identifiers. TCRdb re-analysed the PCR reads in MiXCR, keeping a single row per CDR3 protein. Counted here are 200,000 to 250,000 distinct CDR3 sequences, 12% occurring once; the ten biggest clones make up roughly 2.8%. The TCR comes from a human donor who donated a stem cell graft to a child with acute lymphoblastic leukemia. The sample here was PBMCs from the stem cell graft donor, taken from the stem cell graft.

CDR3 DNA sequence: TGTGCCAGCAGCTACCCCTCCGGGAAAGTCAATGAAAAACTGTTTTTT. Residues: CASSYPSGKVNEKLFF. The V call is TRBV6-2 or TRBV6-3, the J call TRBJ1-4, with unresolved D. V was cut by 6 bases and J by 5 bases, with 19 bases left in between. From germline, CDR1 is MNHEY and CDR2 SVGEGT. The CDR3 contains 16 residues.